The present T cell receptor (beta chain) was sequenced within a study of T cells expressing NK-cell markers. TCRdb re-called the 5' RACE reads; every CDR3 protein appears as one record, without DNA. Its table lists under 500,000 distinct CDR3 sequences. There are 16 residues in the CDR3. The germline V gene encodes CDR1 SEHNR and CDR2 FQNEAQ (reference sequence). Sequencing was performed on blood T cells: a sorted CD56 or NKG2C T cell subset, CD4+ or CD8+ T cells, or bulk PBMC T cells (not recorded which). This sequence originates from a woman between 18 and 70 years old in good health. The V gene is TRBV7-9, the J gene TRBJ2-7; no DNA is available, so the TRBD1 call from TCRdb remains unchecked. CDR3 loop: CASSPLGGTDLDEQYF.